These T cell receptor beta chains were read from a single sample in a study of regulatory T cells in long-lasting Graves disease. TCRdb ran MiXCR on the multiplex PCR reads and lists one entry per CDR3 protein. The sample carries around 500,000 distinct CDR3 sequences, 20% to 25% recorded once. Sequenced material: peripheral blood mononuclear cells (PBMCs), taken when the disease was refractory, from a patient treated with antithyroid drugs. The receptors here all came from a female donor with Graves disease. The CDR3 runs from the conserved cysteine through the conserved F or W. The D gene is left open where the match is weak. For some rows the clone size is stated as once, few or many, or as a class when expanded; others skip it.

j_call	clone_size	d_call	v_call	cdr3_aa	cdr3_nt
TRBJ1-6	many	NA	TRBV3-1	CASSQARKDSPLHF	TGTGCCAGCAGCCAAGCCAGGAAGGATTCACCCCTCCACTTT
TRBJ2-7	few	NA	TRBV6-2/TRBV6-3	CASSYPITRQDNYEQYF	TGTGCCAGCAGTTACCCGATTACCCGACAGGATAACTACGAGCAGTACTTC
TRBJ2-1	NA	NA	TRBV11-2	CASSLRPVGASSYNEQFF	TGTGCCAGCAGCTTACGTCCTGTGGGTGCCAGCTCCTACAATGAGCAGTTCTTC
TRBJ1-1	NA	TRBD1	TRBV29-1	CSVEWQGVTEAFF	TGCAGCGTTGAATGGCAGGGGGTAACTGAAGCTTTCTTT
TRBJ2-1	once	TRBD2	TRBV6-2/TRBV6-3	CASSYSTSGPSYNEQFF	TGTGCCAGCAGTTACTCTACTAGCGGTCCCTCCTACAATGAGCAGTTCTTC
TRBJ1-5	few	TRBD1	TRBV20-1	CSARDGTASNQPQHF	TGCAGTGCTAGAGATGGGACAGCTAGCAATCAGCCCCAGCATTTT
TRBJ2-5	few	TRBD2	TRBV5-1	CASSYSGGTSDRASGTQYF	TGCGCCAGCAGCTACTCTGGTGGGACTAGCGATCGCGCCTCGGGGACCCAGTACTTC
TRBJ1-2	once	NA	TRBV5-6	CASSSDLKGYTF	TGTGCCAGCAGCTCGGACCTAAAGGGCTACACCTTC
TRBJ2-1	many	TRBD1	TRBV28	CASKDRGAYNEQFF	TGTGCCAGCAAGGACAGGGGTGCCTACAATGAGCAGTTCTTC
TRBJ2-4	few	NA	TRBV7-3	CASSSTGDPYPKYF	TGTGCCAGCAGCTCAACTGGGGACCCCTACCCCAAGTACTTC
TRBJ1-1	many	NA	TRBV28	CASSPAYNTEAFF	TGTGCCAGCAGTCCCGCTTACAACACTGAAGCTTTCTTT
TRBJ2-7	few	TRBD2	TRBV20-1	CSASPRPGLAVYEQYF	TGCAGTGCTAGCCCTCGACCGGGACTAGCTGTTTACGAGCAGTACTTC
TRBJ2-1	NA	NA	TRBV11-2	CASSPLSGQWGEQFF	TGTGCCAGCAGCCCCCTAAGTGGGCAGTGGGGTGAGCAGTTCTTC
TRBJ2-3	NA	NA	TRBV19	CASSSGFTDTQYF	TGTGCCAGTAGTTCCGGTTTCACAGATACGCAGTATTTT
TRBJ2-2	NA	NA	TRBV27	CASSLGTGEPFF	TGTGCCAGCAGTTTAGGGACCGGGGAGCCGTTTTTT
TRBJ1-2	NA	TRBD1	TRBV20-1	CSTSYRGRSGAGYTF	TGCAGTACTAGTTACAGGGGGCGCTCGGGTGCAGGCTACACCTTC
TRBJ1-1	few	NA	TRBV19	CASSGGWATEAFF	TGTGCCAGTAGTGGAGGGTGGGCCACTGAAGCTTTCTTT
TRBJ1-1	many	NA	TRBV6-5	CASSYSGRTEAFF	TGTGCCAGCAGTTACTCGGGTAGGACTGAAGCTTTCTTT
TRBJ2-1	once	NA	TRBV29-1	CSFQRSATYNEQFF	TGCAGCTTTCAACGCTCTGCCACCTACAATGAGCAGTTCTTC
TRBJ2-7	NA	TRBD1	TRBV6-1	CASSIPGTGPYEQYF	TGTGCCAGCAGTATACCCGGGACAGGGCCCTACGAGCAGTACTTC
TRBJ2-1	once	NA	TRBV4-1	CASTPGGSLGNEQFF	TGCGCCAGCACCCCCGGAGGATCCTTGGGGAATGAGCAGTTCTTC
TRBJ1-2	NA	NA	TRBV7-3	CASSFIARSTNYGYTF	TGTGCCAGCAGCTTTATAGCAAGATCCACTAACTATGGCTACACCTTC
TRBJ1-5	many	TRBD1	TRBV28	CASSLYRPGQGGQPQHF	TGTGCCAGCAGTTTATACAGGCCTGGACAGGGGGGTCAGCCCCAGCATTTT
TRBJ1-3	few	NA	TRBV9	CASSPQGTPGNTIYF	TGTGCCAGCAGCCCACAGGGCACACCTGGAAACACCATATATTTT
TRBJ2-7	few	TRBD2	TRBV6-1	CASKEAGSSYEQYF	TGTGCCAGCAAAGAAGCGGGAAGCTCCTACGAGCAGTACTTC
TRBJ2-7	many	TRBD1	TRBV6-1	CASSRTGNFYEQYF	TGTGCCAGCAGTCGGACAGGGAACTTCTACGAGCAGTACTTC
TRBJ2-7	many	NA	TRBV20-1	CSATGGMNYEQYF	TGCAGTGCAACCGGCGGGATGAACTACGAGCAGTACTTC
TRBJ2-4	NA	TRBD2	TRBV11-2	CASSPRGGIGGNIQYF	TGTGCCAGCAGCCCTCGGGGGGGGATTGGGGGAAACATTCAGTACTTC
TRBJ2-7	many	NA	TRBV6-2/TRBV6-3	CASSYLVATHEQYF	TGTGCCAGCAGTTACTTAGTAGCCACGCACGAGCAGTACTTC
TRBJ2-7	many	TRBD1	TRBV6-5	CASSYQGTGMYF	TGTGCCAGCAGTTACCAGGGGACAGGGATGTACTTC
TRBJ1-5	few	TRBD1	TRBV19	CASSIGGTANQPQHF	TGTGCCAGTAGTATAGGAGGGACAGCTAATCAGCCCCAGCATTTT
TRBJ1-2	many	NA	TRBV28	CASSPPTAYWGYTF	TGTGCCAGCAGTCCCCCAACCGCTTACTGGGGCTACACCTTC
TRBJ2-1	NA	NA	TRBV2	CASRDNSGAPYNEQFF	TGTGCCAGCAGAGATAATTCCGGGGCCCCCTACAATGAGCAGTTCTTC
TRBJ2-3	NA	NA	TRBV20-1	CSAGDRTTSTDTQYF	TGCAGTGCTGGTGACAGGACCACTAGCACAGATACGCAGTATTTT
TRBJ2-2	many	NA	TRBV28	CASLVETGELFF	TGTGCCAGCCTAGTGGAGACGGGGGAGCTGTTTTTT
TRBJ1-5	NA	NA	TRBV10-1	CAGGENRPQHF	TGCGCCGGCGGGGAGAATCGGCCCCAGCATTTT
TRBJ2-2	few	TRBD1	TRBV10-3	CAINGQGYGGELFF	TGTGCCATCAATGGACAGGGTTACGGCGGGGAGCTGTTTTTT
TRBJ1-1	many	NA	TRBV6-1	CASSAGQPNTEAFF	TGTGCCAGCAGCGCGGGACAACCGAACACTGAAGCTTTCTTT
TRBJ1-1	few	NA	TRBV10-1	CASSERVGNTEAFF	TGCGCCAGCAGTGAGAGGGTGGGGAACACTGAAGCTTTCTTT
TRBJ2-3	once	NA	TRBV11-2	CASSLDHGGTDTQYF	TGTGCCAGCAGCTTAGATCATGGCGGCACAGATACGCAGTATTTT
TRBJ2-7	few	NA	TRBV7-9	CASSSRFSYEQYF	TGTGCCAGCAGCTCTAGGTTTAGCTACGAGCAGTACTTC
TRBJ2-1	NA	TRBD2	TRBV6-2/TRBV6-3	CASSYSPSRLAGVNEQFF	TGTGCCAGCAGTTACTCGCCGAGCCGACTAGCCGGGGTAAATGAGCAGTTCTTC
TRBJ2-7	NA	NA	TRBV5-5	CASSPWQGSYEQYF	TGTGCCAGCAGCCCCTGGCAGGGAAGCTACGAGCAGTACTTC
TRBJ1-2	many	NA	TRBV27	CASSLSGGHGYTF	TGTGCCAGCAGTTTATCGGGGGGCCATGGCTACACCTTC
TRBJ2-7	once	TRBD1	TRBV27	CASSYQGTGGAEQYF	TGTGCCAGCAGTTATCAGGGGACAGGGGGCGCCGAGCAGTACTTC
TRBJ1-2	many	TRBD1	TRBV7-9	CASSRGQGDYGYTF	TGTGCCAGCAGCCGCGGACAGGGAGACTATGGCTACACCTTC
TRBJ2-7	many	TRBD1	TRBV27	CASSSGQTGLYEQYF	TGTGCCAGCAGTTCGGGACAGACCGGACTCTACGAGCAGTACTTC
TRBJ1-1	many	NA	TRBV29-1	CSVEVGRKNTEAFF	TGCAGCGTTGAAGTGGGACGCAAGAACACTGAAGCTTTCTTT
TRBJ2-5	NA	NA	TRBV19	CASSIGGVFETQYF	TGTGCCAGTAGTATAGGGGGAGTTTTCGAGACCCAGTACTTC
TRBJ1-1	NA	NA	TRBV29-1	CSVGPRRGTSEAFF	TGCAGCGTTGGTCCCCGACGGGGGACGAGTGAAGCTTTCTTT
TRBJ2-7	NA	NA	TRBV5-1	CASSLGPRAAYEQYF	TGCGCCAGCAGCTTGGGACCGAGGGCGGCCTACGAGCAGTACTTC